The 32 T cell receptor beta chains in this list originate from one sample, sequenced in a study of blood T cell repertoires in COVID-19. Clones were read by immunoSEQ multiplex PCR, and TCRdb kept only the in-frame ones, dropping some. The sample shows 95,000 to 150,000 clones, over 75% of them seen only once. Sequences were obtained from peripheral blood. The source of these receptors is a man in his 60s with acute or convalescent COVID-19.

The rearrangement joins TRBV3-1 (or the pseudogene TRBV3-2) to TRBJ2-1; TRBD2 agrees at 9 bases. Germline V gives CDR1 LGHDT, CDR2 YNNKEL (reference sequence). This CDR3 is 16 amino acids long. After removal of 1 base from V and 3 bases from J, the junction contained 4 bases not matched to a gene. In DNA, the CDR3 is TGTGCCAGCAGCCAAGTAGGAGCGGGAGGCTACAATGAGCAGTTCTTC. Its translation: CASSQVGAGGYNEQFF.

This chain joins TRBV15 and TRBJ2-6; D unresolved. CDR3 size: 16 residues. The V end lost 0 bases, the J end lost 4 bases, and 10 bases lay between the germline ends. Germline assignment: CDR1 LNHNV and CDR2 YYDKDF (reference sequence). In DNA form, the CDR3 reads TGTGCCACCAGCAGAGATCCCGGGTTCGGGGCCAACGTCCTGACTTTC. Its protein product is CATSRDPGFGANVLTF.

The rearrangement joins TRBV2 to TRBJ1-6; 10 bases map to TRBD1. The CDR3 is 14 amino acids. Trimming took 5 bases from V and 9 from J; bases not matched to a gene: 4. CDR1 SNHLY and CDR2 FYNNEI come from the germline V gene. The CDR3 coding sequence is TGTGCCAGCAGTACGACAGGGGGCGGTTCACCCCTCCACTTT. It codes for CASSTTGGGSPLHF.

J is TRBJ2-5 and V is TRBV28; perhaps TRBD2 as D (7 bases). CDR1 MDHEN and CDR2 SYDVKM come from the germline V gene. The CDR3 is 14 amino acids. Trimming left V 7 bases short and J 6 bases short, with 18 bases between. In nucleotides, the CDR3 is TGTGCCAGCACCCCCGGGGGGCGCGTGCAGACCCAGTACTTC. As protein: CASTPGGRVQTQYF.

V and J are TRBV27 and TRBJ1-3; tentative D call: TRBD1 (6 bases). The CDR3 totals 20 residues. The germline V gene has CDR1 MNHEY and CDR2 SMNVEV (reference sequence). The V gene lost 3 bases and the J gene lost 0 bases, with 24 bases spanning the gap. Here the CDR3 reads CASSFFPPRRGPHSGNTIYF. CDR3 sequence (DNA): TGTGCCAGCAGTTTTTTCCCCCCGCGCAGGGGCCCCCACTCTGGAAACACCATATATTTT.

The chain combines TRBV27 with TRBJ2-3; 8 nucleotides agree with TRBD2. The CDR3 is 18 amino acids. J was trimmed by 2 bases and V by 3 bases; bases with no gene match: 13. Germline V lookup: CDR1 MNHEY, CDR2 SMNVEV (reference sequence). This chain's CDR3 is CASSFSGGRFGLTDTQYF. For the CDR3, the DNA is TGTGCCAGCAGTTTTTCTGGCGGGAGGTTCGGACTCACAGATACGCAGTATTTT.

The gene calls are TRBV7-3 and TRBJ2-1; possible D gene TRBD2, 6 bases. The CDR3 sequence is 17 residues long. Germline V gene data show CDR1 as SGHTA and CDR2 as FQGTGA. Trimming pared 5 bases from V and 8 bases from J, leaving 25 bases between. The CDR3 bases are TGTGCCAGCAGCCCCCAGTTTGAGCGGGCGGGAATCGATGAGCAGTTCTTC. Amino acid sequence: CASSPQFERAGIDEQFF.

DNA of the CDR3: TGCGCCAGCAGCTTGCAGCGGGAGGCAGATACGCAGTATTTT. It yields the protein CASSLQREADTQYF. The rearrangement uses TRBV5-1 and TRBJ2-3, with 9 bases identical to TRBD2. Germline CDR1 is SGHRS and CDR2 is YFSETQ. The CDR3 has 14 residues. The V gene end was trimmed by 1 base and the J gene end by 4 bases; junction bases not matched to a gene: 1.

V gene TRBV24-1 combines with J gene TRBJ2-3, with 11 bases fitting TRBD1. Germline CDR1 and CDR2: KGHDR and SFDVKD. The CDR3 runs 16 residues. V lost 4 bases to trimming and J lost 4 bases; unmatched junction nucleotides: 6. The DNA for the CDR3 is TGTGCCACCAGTGACGGGACAGGGGGACGTTCAGATACGCAGTATTTT. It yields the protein CATSDGTGGRSDTQYF.

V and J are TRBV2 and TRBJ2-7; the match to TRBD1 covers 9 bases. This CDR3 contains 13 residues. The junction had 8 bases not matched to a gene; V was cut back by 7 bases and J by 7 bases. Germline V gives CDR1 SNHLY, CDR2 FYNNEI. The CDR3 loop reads CASTLQGAGEQYF. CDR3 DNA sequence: TGTGCCAGCACTCTACAGGGGGCAGGAGAGCAGTACTTC.

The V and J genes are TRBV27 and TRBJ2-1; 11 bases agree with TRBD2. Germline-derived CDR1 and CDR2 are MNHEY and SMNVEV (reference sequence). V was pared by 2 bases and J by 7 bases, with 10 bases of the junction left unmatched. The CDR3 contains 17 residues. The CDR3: CASSLRGSSGRANEQFF. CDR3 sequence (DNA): TGTGCCAGCAGTTTACGCGGGAGTAGCGGGAGGGCGAATGAGCAGTTCTTC.

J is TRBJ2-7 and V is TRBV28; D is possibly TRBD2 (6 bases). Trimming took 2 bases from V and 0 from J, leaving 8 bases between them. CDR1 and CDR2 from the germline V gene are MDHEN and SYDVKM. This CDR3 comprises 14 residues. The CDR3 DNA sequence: TGTGCCAGCAGTTTAGGGACTGACTCCTACGAGCAGTACTTC. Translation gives CASSLGTDSYEQYF.

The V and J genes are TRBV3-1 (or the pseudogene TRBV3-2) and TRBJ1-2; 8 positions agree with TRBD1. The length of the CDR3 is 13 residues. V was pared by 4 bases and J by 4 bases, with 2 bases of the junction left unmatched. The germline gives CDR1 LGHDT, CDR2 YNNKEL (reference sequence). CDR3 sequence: CASSLDRGYGYTF. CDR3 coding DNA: TGTGCCAGCAGCCTAGACAGGGGCTATGGCTACACCTTC.

The CDR3 sequence: CASSHPDRVYEQYF. In DNA, the CDR3 is TGTGCCAGCTCCCACCCTGACAGGGTCTACGAGCAGTACTTC. The chain has TRBV18 and TRBJ2-7; the match to TRBD1 covers 7 bases. From germline, CDR1 is KGHSH and CDR2 LQKENI. With V trimmed by 6 bases and J by 3 bases, 8 bases remained unmatched. The CDR3 covers 14 residues.

As DNA, the CDR3 is TGCGCCAGCAGCTTCCAGGGGGCAGACTATGGCTACACCTTC. This encodes CASSFQGADYGYTF. The rearrangement uses TRBV5-1 and TRBJ1-2; 8 bases are shared with TRBD1. Germline loops: CDR1 SGHRS, CDR2 YFSETQ. The trim removed 2 bases at V and 3 bases at J, leaving 3 bases unmatched. The CDR3 totals 14 residues.

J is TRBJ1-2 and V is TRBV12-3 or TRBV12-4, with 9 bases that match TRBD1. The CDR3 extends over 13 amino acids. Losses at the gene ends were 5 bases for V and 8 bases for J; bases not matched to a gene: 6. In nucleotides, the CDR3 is TGTGCCAGCAGTACACAGGGGGCGGGAGGCTACACCTTC. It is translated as CASSTQGAGGYTF.

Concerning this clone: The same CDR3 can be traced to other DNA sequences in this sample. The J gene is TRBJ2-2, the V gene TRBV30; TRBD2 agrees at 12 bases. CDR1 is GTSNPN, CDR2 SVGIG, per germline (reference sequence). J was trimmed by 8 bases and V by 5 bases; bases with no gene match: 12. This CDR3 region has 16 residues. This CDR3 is CAWEGLAGSSTGELFF. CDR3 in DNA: TGTGCCTGGGAGGGACTAGCGGGTAGTTCCACTGGGGAGCTGTTTTTT.

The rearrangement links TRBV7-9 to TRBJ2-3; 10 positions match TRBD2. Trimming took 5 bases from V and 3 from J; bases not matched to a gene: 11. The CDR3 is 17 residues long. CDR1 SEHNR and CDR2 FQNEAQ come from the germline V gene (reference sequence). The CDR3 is CASSPVLAGVTTDTQYF. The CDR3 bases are TGTGCCAGCAGCCCAGTCCTAGCGGGAGTTACTACAGATACGCAGTATTTT.

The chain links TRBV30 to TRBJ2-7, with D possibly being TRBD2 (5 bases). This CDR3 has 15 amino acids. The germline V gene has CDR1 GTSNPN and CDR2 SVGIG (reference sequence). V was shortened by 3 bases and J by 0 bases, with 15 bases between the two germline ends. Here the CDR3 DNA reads TGTGCCTGGAGCCGGAGGCCTCTAGACTCCTACGAGCAGTACTTC. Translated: CAWSRRPLDSYEQYF. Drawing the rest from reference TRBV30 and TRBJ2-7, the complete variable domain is SQTIHQWPATLVQPVGSPLSLECTVEGTSNPNLYWYRQAAGRGLQLLFYSVGIGQISSEVPQNLSASRPQDRQFILSSKKLLLSDSGFYLCAWSRRPLDSYEQYFGPGTRLTVT.

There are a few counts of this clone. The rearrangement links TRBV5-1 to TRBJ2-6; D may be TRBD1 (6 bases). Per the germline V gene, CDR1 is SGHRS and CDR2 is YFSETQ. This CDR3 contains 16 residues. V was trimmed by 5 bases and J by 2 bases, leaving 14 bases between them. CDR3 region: CASRLVGGAGANVLTF. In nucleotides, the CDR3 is TGCGCCAGCAGGCTAGTAGGGGGTGCTGGGGCCAACGTCCTGACTTTC.

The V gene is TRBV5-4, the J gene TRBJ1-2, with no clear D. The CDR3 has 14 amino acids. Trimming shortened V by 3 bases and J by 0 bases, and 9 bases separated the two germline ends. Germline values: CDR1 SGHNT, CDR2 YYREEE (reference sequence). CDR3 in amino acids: CASSSPGTNYGYTF. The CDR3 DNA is TGTGCCAGCAGCTCCCCGGGGACTAACTATGGCTACACCTTC.

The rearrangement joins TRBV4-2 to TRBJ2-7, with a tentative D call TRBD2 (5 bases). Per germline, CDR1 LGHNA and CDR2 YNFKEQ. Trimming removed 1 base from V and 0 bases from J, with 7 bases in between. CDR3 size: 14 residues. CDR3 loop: CASSQGGSSYEQYF. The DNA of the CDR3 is TGTGCCAGCAGCCAAGGAGGGAGCTCCTACGAGCAGTACTTC.

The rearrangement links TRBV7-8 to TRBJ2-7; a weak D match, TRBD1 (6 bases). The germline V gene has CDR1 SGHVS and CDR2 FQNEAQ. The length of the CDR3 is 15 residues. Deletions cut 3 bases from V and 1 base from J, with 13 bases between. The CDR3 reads CASSFLTGNSYEQYF. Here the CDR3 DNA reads TGTGCCAGCAGCTTCTTAACAGGGAATTCCTACGAGCAGTACTTC.

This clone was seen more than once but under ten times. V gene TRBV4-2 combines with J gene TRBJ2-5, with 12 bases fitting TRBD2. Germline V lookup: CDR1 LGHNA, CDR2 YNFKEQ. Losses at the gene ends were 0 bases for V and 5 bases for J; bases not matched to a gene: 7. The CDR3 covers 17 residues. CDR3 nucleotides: TGTGCCAGCAGCCAAGACGGCCCTAGCGGGAGGGGGGAGACCCAGTACTTC. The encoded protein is CASSQDGPSGRGETQYF.

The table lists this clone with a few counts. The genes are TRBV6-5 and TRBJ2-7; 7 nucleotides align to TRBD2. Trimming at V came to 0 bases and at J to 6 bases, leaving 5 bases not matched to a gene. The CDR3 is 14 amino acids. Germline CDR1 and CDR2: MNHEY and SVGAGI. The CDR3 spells CASSYSYERGEQYF. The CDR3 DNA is TGTGCCAGCAGTTACTCGTACGAGCGGGGCGAGCAGTACTTC.

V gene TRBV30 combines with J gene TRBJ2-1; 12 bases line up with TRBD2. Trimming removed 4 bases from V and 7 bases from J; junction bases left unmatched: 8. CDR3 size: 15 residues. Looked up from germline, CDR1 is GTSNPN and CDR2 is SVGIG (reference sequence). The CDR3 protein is CAWTSGRALTNEQFF. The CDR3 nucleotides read TGTGCCTGGACTAGCGGGAGGGCCTTAACTAATGAGCAGTTCTTC.

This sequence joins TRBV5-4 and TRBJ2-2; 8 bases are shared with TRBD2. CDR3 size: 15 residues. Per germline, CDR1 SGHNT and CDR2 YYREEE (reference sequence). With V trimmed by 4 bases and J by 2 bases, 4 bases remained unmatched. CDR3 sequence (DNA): TGTGCCAGCAGCAGGAGCGGGAGTAACACCGGGGAGCTGTTTTTT. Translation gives CASSRSGSNTGELFF.

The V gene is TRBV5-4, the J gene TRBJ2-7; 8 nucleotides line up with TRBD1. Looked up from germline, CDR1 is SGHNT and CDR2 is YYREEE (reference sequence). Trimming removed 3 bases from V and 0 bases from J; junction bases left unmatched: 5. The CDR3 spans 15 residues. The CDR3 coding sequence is TGTGCCAGCAGCTCGTCGGACAGGGACTCCTACGAGCAGTACTTC. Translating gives CASSSSDRDSYEQYF.

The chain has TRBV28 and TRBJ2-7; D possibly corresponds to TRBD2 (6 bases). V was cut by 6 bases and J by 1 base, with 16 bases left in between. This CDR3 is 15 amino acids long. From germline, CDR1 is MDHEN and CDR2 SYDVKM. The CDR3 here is CASRPYGGGSYEQYF. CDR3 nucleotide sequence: TGTGCCAGCAGGCCCTACGGCGGAGGGTCCTACGAGCAGTACTTC.

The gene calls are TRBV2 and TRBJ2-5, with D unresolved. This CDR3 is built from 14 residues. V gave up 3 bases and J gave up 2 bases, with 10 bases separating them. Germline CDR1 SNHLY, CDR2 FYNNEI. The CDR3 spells CASSERRKQETQYF. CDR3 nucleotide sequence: TGTGCCAGCAGTGAGAGGCGGAAACAAGAGACCCAGTACTTC. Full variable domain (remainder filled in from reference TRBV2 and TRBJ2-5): EPEVTQTPSHQVTQMGQEVILRCVPISNHLYFYWYRQILGQKVEFLVSFYNNEISEKSEIFDDQFSVERPDGSNFTLKIRSTKLEDSAMYFCASSERRKQETQYFGPGTRLLVL.

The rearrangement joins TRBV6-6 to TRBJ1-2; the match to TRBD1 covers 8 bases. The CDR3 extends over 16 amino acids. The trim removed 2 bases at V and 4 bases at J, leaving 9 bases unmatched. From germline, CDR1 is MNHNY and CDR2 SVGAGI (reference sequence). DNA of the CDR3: TGTGCCAGCAGTTACCGCCCGGACAGGGCGGCCTATGGCTACACCTTC. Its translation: CASSYRPDRAAYGYTF.

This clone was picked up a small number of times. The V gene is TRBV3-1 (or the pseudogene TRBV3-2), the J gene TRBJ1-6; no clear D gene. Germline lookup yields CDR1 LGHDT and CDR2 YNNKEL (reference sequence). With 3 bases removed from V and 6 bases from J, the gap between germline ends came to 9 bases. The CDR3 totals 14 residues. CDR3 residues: CASSHYGGNSPLHF. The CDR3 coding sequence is TGTGCCAGCAGCCACTACGGAGGTAATTCACCCCTCCACTTT.